Each of the 11 T cell receptor beta chains below was sequenced from the same sample in a study of blood T cell repertoires in COVID-19. This table comes from immunoSEQ multiplex PCR, and its TCRdb copy is limited to in-frame clones, with some not included. Of hundreds of thousands of clones in the sample, about 90% were seen once. The sequencing sample was made of PBMCs or T cells enriched from blood (not recorded which). The receptors originated from a woman younger than 30 with acute COVID-19.

The V gene is TRBV4-1, the J gene TRBJ1-4, with a weak D call TRBD1 (6 bases). The CDR3 sequence is 14 residues long. Trimming removed 4 bases from V and 4 bases from J, with 10 bases in between. Per germline, CDR1 MGHRA and CDR2 YSYEKL. The CDR3 DNA follows: TGCGCCAGCAGCCTCGGACAGTATAATGAAAAACTGTTTTTT. Its translation: CASSLGQYNEKLFF.

The chain employs TRBV2 and TRBJ2-7; tentatively, D is TRBD1 (6 bases). CDR3 length: 14 residues. Germline CDR1 and CDR2: SNHLY and FYNNEI. V was trimmed by 3 bases and J by 3 bases, leaving 12 bases between them. The CDR3: CASSEQGMSYEQYF. The CDR3 DNA follows: TGTGCCAGCAGTGAGCAGGGGATGAGCTACGAGCAGTACTTC.

The V and J genes are TRBV7-9 and TRBJ2-7; TRBD1 matches 8 bases. The germline gives CDR1 SEHNR, CDR2 FQNEAQ (reference sequence). V lost 8 bases, J lost 6 bases, and 9 bases stayed unmatched. The CDR3 runs to 13 residues. CDR3 in amino acids: CASGGTGLPEQYF. The CDR3 region has the DNA TGTGCCAGCGGGGGGACAGGTCTCCCCGAGCAGTACTTC.

The rearrangement joins TRBV3-1 (or the pseudogene TRBV3-2) to TRBJ1-2; no clear D gene. The CDR3 has 13 residues. Germline V lookup: CDR1 LGHDT, CDR2 YNNKEL (reference sequence). Trimming took 1 base from V and 4 from J, leaving 7 bases between them. The CDR3 coding sequence is TGTGCCAGCAGCCAAGTTTCTCTCTATGGCTACACCTTC. Its protein product is CASSQVSLYGYTF.

The DNA of the CDR3 is TGTGCCAGCTTAGCGGGATCCCGGGATGGGGAAGAGAAAGATACGCAGTATTTT. Its protein product is CASLAGSRDGEEKDTQYF. The chain employs TRBV3-1 (or the pseudogene TRBV3-2) and TRBJ2-3; 8 bases match TRBD2. Per germline, CDR1 LGHDT and CDR2 YNNKEL (reference sequence). The ends lost 8 bases at V and 5 bases at J; junction bases unmatched: 21. This CDR3 is built from 18 residues.

The gene calls are TRBV28 and TRBJ1-5; TRBD1 is a possible D gene (5 bases). Trimming removed 0 bases from V and 2 bases from J, with 8 bases in between. The CDR3 runs to 15 residues. In germline, CDR1 is MDHEN, CDR2 SYDVKM. The CDR3 bases are TGTGCCAGCAGTTTATGTTGCAGGGGCAATCAGCCCCAGCATTTT. It translates to CASSLCCRGNQPQHF.

The DNA for the CDR3 is TGTGCCAGCTCATATTCGACAGGGGTCACTGAAGCTTTCTTT. This encodes CASSYSTGVTEAFF. The chain uses TRBV18 and TRBJ1-1; 8 bases fit TRBD1. With V trimmed by 5 bases and J by 4 bases, 6 bases remained unmatched. The CDR3 spans 14 residues. CDR1 KGHSH and CDR2 LQKENI come from the germline V gene.

The chain carries TRBV23-1 and TRBJ2-7, with D unclear. TRBV23-1 is an ORF; its function is uncertain. V was cut by 4 bases and J by 5 bases, with 24 bases left in between. This CDR3 is built from 17 residues. Here the CDR3 DNA reads TGCGCCAGCAGTCCTGAGCCTAGTCTTCCCCTAGGCCACGAGCAGTACTTC. Translation gives CASSPEPSLPLGHEQYF.

The rearrangement uses TRBV27 and TRBJ2-7; D is perhaps TRBD2 (5 bases). Germline V gene lookup returns CDR1 MNHEY and CDR2 SMNVEV (reference sequence). The CDR3 has 14 amino acids. The V and J ends lost 0 bases and 4 bases respectively, with 10 bases between them. CDR3 sequence reads: CASSLSRAAYEQYF. CDR3 sequence (DNA): TGTGCCAGCAGTTTATCGAGGGCAGCTTACGAGCAGTACTTC.

CDR3 coding DNA: TGTGCCTGGAGGACTCCAGACAGGGGGGACTATGGCTACACCTTC. It is translated as CAWRTPDRGDYGYTF. This rearrangement joins TRBV30 to TRBJ1-2; 9 bases are a match to TRBD1. In germline, CDR1 is GTSNPN, CDR2 SVGIG (reference sequence). The CDR3 runs to 15 residues. The V gene end was trimmed by 3 bases and the J gene end by 3 bases; junction bases not matched to a gene: 8.

A single count supports this clone. The V gene is TRBV5-1, the J gene TRBJ2-7; D may be TRBD2 (6 bases). The CDR3 has 13 residues. The germline gives CDR1 SGHRS, CDR2 YFSETQ. Between the trimmed V and J ends, which lost 0 bases and 3 bases, there was a span of 7 bases. CDR3 protein: CASSLGGNYEQYF. The CDR3 nucleotides are TGCGCCAGCAGCTTGGGCGGGAACTACGAGCAGTACTTC.